These 5 T cell receptor beta chains share one sample of origin, sequenced in a study of radiotherapy plus CTLA-4 blockade in lung cancer. TCRdb's table, derived via immunoSEQ multiplex PCR, lists solely in-frame clones and lacks some. The sample lists approximately 98,000 clones, about 81% seen once, with around 3.7% in the top ten. The specimen comprised peripheral blood, sampled from a patient treated with radiotherapy plus ipilimumab. The receptor set was obtained from a human donor with non-small cell lung cancer who had a partial response to radiotherapy plus ipilimumab.

This clone was observed a single time. The V and J genes are TRBV6-1 and TRBJ2-1; 10 bases line up with TRBD2. V lost 7 bases to trimming and J lost 10 bases; unmatched junction nucleotides: 13. The germline V gene has CDR1 MNHNS and CDR2 SASEGT. The length of the CDR3 is 15 residues. CDR3 protein: CASNSGTSVPVEQFF. The CDR3 DNA is TGTGCCAGCAATTCCGGGACTAGCGTTCCCGTCGAGCAGTTCTTC.

This chain joins TRBV5-5 and TRBJ1-5; D is undetermined. The CDR3 is 15 residues long. Germline-derived CDR1 and CDR2 are SGHKS and YYEKEE (reference sequence). Trimming stripped 1 base from V and 1 base from J, with 9 bases between. The DNA of the CDR3 is TGTGCCAGCAGCTTGCGGACGGGAAGCAATCAGCCCCAGCATTTT. Translated, it gives CASSLRTGSNQPQHF.

This chain uses TRBV21-1 with TRBJ2-1; the DNA was not used to check the table's D call, TRBD2. TRBV21-1 is a documented pseudogene. The CDR3 spans 16 residues. CDR3 in amino acids: CASSKTRTSGYNEQFF. The CDR3 coding sequence is TGTGCCAGCAGCAAGACGCGGACTAGCGGATACAATGAGCAGTTCTTC.

The chain is built from TRBV6-1 and TRBJ1-1; maybe TRBD1 (6 bases). The ends were cut back, 7 bases at V and 4 bases at J, with 16 bases in the middle. Per the germline V gene, CDR1 is MNHNS and CDR2 is SASEGT. The CDR3 is 14 residues long. CDR3 protein: CASIPPGVLTEAFF. The CDR3 bases are TGTGCCAGCATCCCCCCAGGGGTACTCACTGAAGCTTTCTTT.

The chain carries TRBV28 and TRBJ2-3, with 9 bases matching TRBD1. The germline CDR1 and CDR2 sequences are MDHEN and SYDVKM. V was pared by 4 bases and J by 1 base, with 0 bases of the junction left unmatched. The CDR3 spans 14 residues. CDR3 coding DNA: TGTGCCAGCAGTTGGGACAGGGGCACAGATACGCAGTATTTT. It encodes CASSWDRGTDTQYF.